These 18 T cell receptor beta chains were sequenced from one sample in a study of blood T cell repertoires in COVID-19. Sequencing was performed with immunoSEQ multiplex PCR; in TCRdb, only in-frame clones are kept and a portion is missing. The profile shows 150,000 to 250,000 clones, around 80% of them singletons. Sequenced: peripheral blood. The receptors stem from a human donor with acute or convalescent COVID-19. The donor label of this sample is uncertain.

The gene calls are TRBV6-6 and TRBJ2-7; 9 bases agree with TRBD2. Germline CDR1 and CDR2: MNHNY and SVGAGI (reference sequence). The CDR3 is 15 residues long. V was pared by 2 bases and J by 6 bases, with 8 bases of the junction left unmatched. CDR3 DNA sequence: TGTGCCAGCAGTTACGGGGTAGCGGGAGAATCCGAGCAGTACTTC. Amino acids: CASSYGVAGESEQYF.

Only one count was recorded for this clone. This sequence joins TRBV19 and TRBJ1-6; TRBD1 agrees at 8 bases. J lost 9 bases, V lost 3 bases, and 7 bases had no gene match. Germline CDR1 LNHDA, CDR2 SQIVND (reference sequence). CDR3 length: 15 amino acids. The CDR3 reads CASSMDRVSSSPLHF. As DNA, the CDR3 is TGTGCCAGTAGTATGGACAGGGTATCTTCTTCACCCCTCCACTTT.

CDR3 protein: CASTGSNQPQHF. The CDR3, as DNA: TGTGCCAGCACAGGTAGCAATCAGCCCCAGCATTTT. V usage is TRBV28 and J usage is TRBJ1-5; no clear D gene. The V end lost 7 bases, the J end lost 0 bases, and 4 bases lay between the germline ends. Germline CDR1 reads MDHEN; CDR2 reads SYDVKM. CDR3 length: 12 amino acids.

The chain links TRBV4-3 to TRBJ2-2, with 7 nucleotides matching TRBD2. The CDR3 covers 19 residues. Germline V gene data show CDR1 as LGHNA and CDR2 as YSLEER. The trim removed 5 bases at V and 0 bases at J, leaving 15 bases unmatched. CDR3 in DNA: TGCGCCAGCAGCGCCCAGCCGAAGAGCGGGACGTCGAACACCGGGGAGCTGTTTTTT. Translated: CASSAQPKSGTSNTGELFF.

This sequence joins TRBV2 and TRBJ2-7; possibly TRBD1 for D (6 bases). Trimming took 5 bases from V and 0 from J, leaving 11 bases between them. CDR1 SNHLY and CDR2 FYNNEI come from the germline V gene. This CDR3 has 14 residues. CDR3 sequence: CASSPDRYSYEQYF. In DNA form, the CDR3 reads TGTGCCAGCAGTCCCGACAGGTACTCCTACGAGCAGTACTTC. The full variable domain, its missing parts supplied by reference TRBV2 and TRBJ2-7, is EPEVTQTPSHQVTQMGQEVILRCVPISNHLYFYWYRQILGQKVEFLVSFYNNEISEKSEIFDDQFSVERPDGSNFTLKIRSTKLEDSAMYFCASSPDRYSYEQYFGPGTRLTVT.

The CDR3 reads CAISPFNIYEQYF. The CDR3 DNA sequence: TGTGCCATCAGCCCTTTTAACATCTACGAGCAGTACTTC. The chain carries TRBV10-3 and TRBJ2-7; no reliable D call. The CDR3 consists of 13 residues. Per germline, CDR1 ENHRY and CDR2 SYGVKD. V lost 6 bases and J lost 3, with 12 bases in between.

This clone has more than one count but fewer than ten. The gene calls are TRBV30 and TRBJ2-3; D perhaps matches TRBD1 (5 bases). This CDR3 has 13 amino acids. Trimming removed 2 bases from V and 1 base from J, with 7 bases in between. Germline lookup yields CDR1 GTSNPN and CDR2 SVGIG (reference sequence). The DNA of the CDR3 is TGTGCCTGGAGTCTAGGGGGCACAGATACGCAGTATTTT. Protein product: CAWSLGGTDTQYF.

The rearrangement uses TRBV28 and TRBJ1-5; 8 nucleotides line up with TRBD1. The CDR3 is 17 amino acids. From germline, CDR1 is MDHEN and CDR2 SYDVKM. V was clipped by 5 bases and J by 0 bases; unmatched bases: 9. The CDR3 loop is CASSRQGSSHSNQPQHF. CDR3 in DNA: TGTGCCAGCAGTAGACAGGGGTCGAGTCATAGCAATCAGCCCCAGCATTTT.

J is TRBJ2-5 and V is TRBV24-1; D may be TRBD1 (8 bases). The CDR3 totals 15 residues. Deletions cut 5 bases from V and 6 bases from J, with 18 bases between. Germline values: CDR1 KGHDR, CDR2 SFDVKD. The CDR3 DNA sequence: TGTGCCACCAGTGGTCCCGGACAGGGAGGGAAGACCCAGTACTTC. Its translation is CATSGPGQGGKTQYF.

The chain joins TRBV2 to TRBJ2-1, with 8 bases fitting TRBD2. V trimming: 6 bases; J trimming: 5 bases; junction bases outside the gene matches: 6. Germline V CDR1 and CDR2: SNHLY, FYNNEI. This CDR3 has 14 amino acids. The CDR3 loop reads CASRPGLDHNEQFF. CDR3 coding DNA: TGTGCCAGCAGACCGGGACTAGACCACAATGAGCAGTTCTTC.

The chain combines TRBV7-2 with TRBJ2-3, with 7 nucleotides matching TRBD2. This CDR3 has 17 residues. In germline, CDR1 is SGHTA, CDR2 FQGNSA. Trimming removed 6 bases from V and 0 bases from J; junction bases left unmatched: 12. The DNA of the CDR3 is TGTGCCAGCAGGGGTGCAGGGAGGGACTCTAGCACAGATACGCAGTATTTT. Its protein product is CASRGAGRDSSTDTQYF.

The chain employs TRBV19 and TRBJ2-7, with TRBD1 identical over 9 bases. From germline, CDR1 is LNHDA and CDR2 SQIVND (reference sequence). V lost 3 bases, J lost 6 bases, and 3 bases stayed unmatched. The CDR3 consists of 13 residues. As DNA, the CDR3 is TGTGCCAGTAGTATGACAGGGGGGGGCGAGCAGTACTTC. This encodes CASSMTGGGEQYF.

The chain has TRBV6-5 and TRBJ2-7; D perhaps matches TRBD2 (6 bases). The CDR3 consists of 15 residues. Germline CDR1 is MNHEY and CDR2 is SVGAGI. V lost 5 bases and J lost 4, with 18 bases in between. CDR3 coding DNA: TGTGCCAGCAGTACGAAAGCGGGCCCCATTTACGAGCAGTACTTC. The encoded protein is CASSTKAGPIYEQYF.

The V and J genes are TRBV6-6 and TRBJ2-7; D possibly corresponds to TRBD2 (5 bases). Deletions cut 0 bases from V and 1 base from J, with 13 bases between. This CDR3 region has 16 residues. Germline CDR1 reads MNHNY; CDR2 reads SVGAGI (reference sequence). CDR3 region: CASSYSSGIGSYEQYF. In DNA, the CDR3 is TGTGCCAGCAGTTACTCATCCGGGATAGGGTCCTACGAGCAGTACTTC.

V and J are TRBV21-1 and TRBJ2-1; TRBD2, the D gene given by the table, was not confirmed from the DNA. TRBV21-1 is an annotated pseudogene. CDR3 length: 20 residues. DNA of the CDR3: TGTGCCAGCAGCAAGACGGCCGAGCGGGAGCTTTACCCCACTTCGAATGAGCAGTTCTTC. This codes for CASSKTAERELYPTSNEQFF.

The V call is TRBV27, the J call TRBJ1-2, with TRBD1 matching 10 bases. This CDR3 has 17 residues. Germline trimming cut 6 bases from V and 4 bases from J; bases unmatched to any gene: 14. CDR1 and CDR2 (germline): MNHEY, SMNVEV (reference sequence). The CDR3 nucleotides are TGTGCCAGCAGCCGGACAGGGGGGGCGATCGGAATCTATGGCTACACCTTC. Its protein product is CASSRTGGAIGIYGYTF.

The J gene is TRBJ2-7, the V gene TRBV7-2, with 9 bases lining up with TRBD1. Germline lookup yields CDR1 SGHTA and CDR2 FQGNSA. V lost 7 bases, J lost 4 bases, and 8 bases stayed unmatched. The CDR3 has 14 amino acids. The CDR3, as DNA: TGTGCCAGCAAACCCGACAGGGGGGCTTACGAGCAGTACTTC. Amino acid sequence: CASKPDRGAYEQYF.

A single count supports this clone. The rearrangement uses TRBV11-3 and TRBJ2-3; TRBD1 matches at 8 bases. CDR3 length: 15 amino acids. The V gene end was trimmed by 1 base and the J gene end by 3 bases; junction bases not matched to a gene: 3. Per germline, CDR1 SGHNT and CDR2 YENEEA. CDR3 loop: CASSLAQGATDTQYF. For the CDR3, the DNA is TGTGCCAGCAGCTTAGCCCAGGGGGCAACAGATACGCAGTATTTT.